This entry lists 15 T cell receptor beta chains sequenced from one sample in a study of blood T cells in healthy people across ages. PCR was performed a second time for about 6 to 11 cycles using a sample-barcoded 5' primer and a J-beta primer mix. TCRdb re-called the 5' RACE reads with MiXCR, one entry per CDR3 protein. The sample holds roughly 1,700,000 distinct CDR3 sequences, under 30% seen once. Material: blood. Source of these receptors: a woman between 25 and 40 years old in good health.

This chain uses TRBV2 with TRBJ2-1; 7 nucleotides match TRBD2. Unmatched junction bases numbered 9, after V lost 6 bases and J lost 7 bases. Germline values: CDR1 SNHLY, CDR2 FYNNEI. The CDR3 has 14 amino acids. CDR3 loop: CASREAGVGNEQFF. The CDR3 DNA is TGTGCCAGCAGAGAGGCGGGAGTAGGTAATGAGCAGTTCTTC.

The V call is TRBV20-1, the J call TRBJ2-3, with no clear D. The V gene's germline CDR1 is DFQATT and CDR2 SNEGSKA (reference sequence). Trimming removed 5 bases at V and 2 bases at J, with 11 bases between. CDR3 length: 13 residues. The CDR3: CSALDMTTDTQYF. The CDR3 DNA reads TGCAGTGCTCTCGACATGACCACAGATACGCAGTATTTT.

This clonotype was seen ten or more times. At one end the junction does not follow the germline gene, possibly because of a read error. V usage is TRBV7-2 and J usage is TRBJ2-5; 8 bases line up with TRBD1. CDR1 and CDR2 (germline): SGHTA, FQGNSA. The length of the CDR3 is 15 residues. The CDR3 DNA is TGCGCCAGCAGCTTGGCCAGGGGGCGCGGGGAGACCCAGTACTTC. Amino acids: CASSLARGRGETQYF.

Notes on this clonotype: A far larger clone is only one base removed, so a read error is likely. The chain links TRBV11-2 to TRBJ2-5; no definite D call. V was cut by 4 bases and J by 4 bases, with 10 bases left in between. Germline CDR1 and CDR2: SGHAT and FQNNGV. This CDR3 region has 13 residues. The CDR3 region is CASSSAPGETQYF. The CDR3 nucleotides read TGTGCCAGCAGCTCAGCGCCGGGAGAGACCCAGTACTTC.

The chain couples TRBV29-1 to TRBJ1-5; 7 bases line up with TRBD1. The ends lost 1 base at V and 4 bases at J; junction bases unmatched: 10. The CDR3 has 16 amino acids. Per germline, CDR1 SQVTM and CDR2 ANQGSEA. The CDR3 nucleotides are TGCAGCGTTGAAGTGAGACAGGGAACAGGGAATCAGCCCCAGCATTTT. Translation gives CSVEVRQGTGNQPQHF.

This clonotype was observed a few times. The chain carries TRBV20-1 and TRBJ1-6; no definite D call. Germline V gives CDR1 DFQATT, CDR2 SNEGSKA (reference sequence). The CDR3 sequence is 14 residues long. Trimming pared 3 bases from V and 5 bases from J, leaving 11 bases between. The CDR3 DNA is TGCAGTGCTAGGTCGGTGGGGAATAATTCACCCCTCCACTTT. Translation: CSARSVGNNSPLHF.

A remark on this clonotype: This could be a read error, since a much larger clone is one nucleotide away. This rearrangement joins TRBV10-3 to TRBJ2-1, with D maybe TRBD1 (5 bases). Germline V gives CDR1 ENHRY, CDR2 SYGVKD. This CDR3 spans 14 amino acids. DNA of the CDR3: TGTGCCATCAGTGAGTCCGCAGGGTACAATGAGCAGTTATTC. It specifies CAISESAGYNEQLF.

V usage is TRBV20-1 and J usage is TRBJ2-7; no firm D call. Matching the DNA end better, TRBJ2-5 makes the J call doubtful. From germline, CDR1 is DFQATT and CDR2 SNEGSKA (reference sequence). The CDR3 sequence is 13 residues long. CDR3 in DNA: TGCAGTGCTAAGAAGGCAGGTGAAGGGACCCAGTACTTC. This encodes CSAKKAGEGTQYF.

Worth noting for this clonotype: Relative to the germline gene, one junction end is altered; a read error may explain this. The chain joins TRBV9 to TRBJ2-6, with unresolved D. The germline V gene encodes CDR1 SGDLS and CDR2 YYNGEE. This CDR3 has 15 residues. The CDR3: CASSPPPDWANVRTF. The CDR3 DNA sequence: TGTGCCAGCAGCCCCCCCCCAGACTGGGCCAACGTCCGGACTTTC.

This chain uses TRBV12-5 with TRBJ2-2; 8 positions agree with TRBD1. The J segment lost 6 bases and the V segment lost 8 bases, leaving 14 bases of the junction unmatched. This CDR3 comprises 16 residues. Germline V lookup: CDR1 LGHNT, CDR2 FRNRAP. The chain's CDR3 is CASSDSWTGFAGELFF. CDR3 nucleotides: TGTGCTAGTTCGGACAGTTGGACAGGGTTCGCCGGGGAGCTGTTTTTT.

This clonotype was picked up many times. The chain recombines TRBV12-3 or TRBV12-4 with TRBJ2-7; no clear D gene. The V gene lost 6 bases and the J gene lost 6 bases, with 9 bases spanning the gap. The length of the CDR3 is 11 residues. The CDR3 is CASSILGEQYF. DNA of the CDR3: TGTGCCAGCAGCATATTAGGCGAGCAGTACTTC.

The genes are TRBV2 and TRBJ1-1, with D maybe TRBD1 (5 bases). CDR1 and CDR2 (germline): SNHLY, FYNNEI. V lost 5 bases to trimming and J lost 4 bases, with 20 bases between them. The CDR3 length is 16 residues. The chain's CDR3 is CASSRYAAAGRTEAFF. CDR3 bases: TGTGCCAGCAGTAGGTATGCGGCGGCGGGGCGCACTGAAGCTTTCTTT.

This clonotype was counted once. V and J are TRBV6-2 or TRBV6-3 and TRBJ1-1; the D gene is possibly TRBD1 (5 bases). The CDR3 is made up of 13 amino acids. Germline V gene lookup returns CDR1 MNHEY and CDR2 SVGEGT. The ends were cut back, 6 bases at V and 5 bases at J, with 13 bases in the middle. The CDR3 coding sequence is TGTGCCAGCAGGGGGGTAGGGCCTACTGAAGCTTTCTTT. This encodes CASRGVGPTEAFF.

This clonotype was counted many times. The rearrangement uses TRBV12-3 or TRBV12-4 and TRBJ2-5, with TRBD2 as a possible D gene (5 bases). This CDR3 is built from 14 residues. Trimming shortened V by 5 bases and J by 4 bases, and 14 bases separated the two germline ends. CDR3 DNA: TGTGCCAGCAGTAAGGGAGCACCGGCAGAGACCCAGTACTTC. It specifies CASSKGAPAETQYF.

This chain joins TRBV7-2 and TRBJ2-2; 8 bases match TRBD1. Per the germline V gene, CDR1 is SGHTA and CDR2 is FQGNSA. The V gene end was trimmed by 5 bases and the J gene end by 2 bases; junction bases not matched to a gene: 4. This CDR3 region has 15 residues. Here the CDR3 reads CASSRTGLNTGELFF. The CDR3 DNA is TGTGCCAGCAGCCGGACAGGGTTAAACACCGGGGAGCTGTTTTTT. The whole variable domain, filled in from reference TRBV7-2 and TRBJ2-2, reads GAGVSQSPSNKVTEKGKDVELRCDPISGHTALYWYRQSLGQGLEFLIYFQGNSAPDKSGLPSDRFSAERTGGSVSTLTIQRTQQEDSAVYLCASSRTGLNTGELFFGEGSRLTVL.